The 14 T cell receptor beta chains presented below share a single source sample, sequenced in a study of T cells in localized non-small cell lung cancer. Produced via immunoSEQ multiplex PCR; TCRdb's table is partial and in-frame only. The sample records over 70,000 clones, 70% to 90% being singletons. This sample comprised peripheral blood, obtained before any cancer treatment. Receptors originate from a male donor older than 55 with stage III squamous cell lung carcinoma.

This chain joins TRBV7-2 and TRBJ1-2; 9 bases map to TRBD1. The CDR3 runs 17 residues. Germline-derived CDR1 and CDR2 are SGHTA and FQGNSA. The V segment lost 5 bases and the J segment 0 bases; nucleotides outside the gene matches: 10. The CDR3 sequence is CASSTRDRAPPNYGYTF. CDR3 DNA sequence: TGTGCCAGCAGCACCCGGGACAGGGCACCCCCTAACTATGGCTACACCTTC.

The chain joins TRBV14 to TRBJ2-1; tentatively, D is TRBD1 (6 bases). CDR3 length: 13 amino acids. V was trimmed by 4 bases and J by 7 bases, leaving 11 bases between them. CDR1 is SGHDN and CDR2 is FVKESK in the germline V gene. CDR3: CASSRDIGNEQFF. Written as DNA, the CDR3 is TGTGCCAGCAGCCGGGACATAGGGAATGAGCAGTTCTTC. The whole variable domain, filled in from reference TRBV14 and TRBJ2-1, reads EAGVTQFPSHSVIEKGQTVTLRCDPISGHDNLYWYRRVMGKEIKFLLHFVKESKQDESGMPNNRFLAERTGGTYSTLKVQPAELEDSGVYFCASSRDIGNEQFFGPGTRLTVL.

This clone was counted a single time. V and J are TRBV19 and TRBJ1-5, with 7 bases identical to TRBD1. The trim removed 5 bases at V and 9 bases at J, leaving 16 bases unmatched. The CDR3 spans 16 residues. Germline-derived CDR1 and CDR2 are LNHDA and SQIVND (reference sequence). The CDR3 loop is CASSLQGTENLLPQHF. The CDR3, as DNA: TGTGCCAGTAGTTTACAAGGGACAGAAAACCTGTTGCCCCAGCATTTT.

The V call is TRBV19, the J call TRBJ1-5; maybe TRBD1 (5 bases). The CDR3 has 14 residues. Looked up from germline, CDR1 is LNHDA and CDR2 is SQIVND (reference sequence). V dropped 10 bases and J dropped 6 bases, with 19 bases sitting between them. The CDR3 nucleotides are TGTGCCACCGCGGACACGCTACGGCCTCAGCCCCAGCATTTT. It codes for CATADTLRPQPQHF.

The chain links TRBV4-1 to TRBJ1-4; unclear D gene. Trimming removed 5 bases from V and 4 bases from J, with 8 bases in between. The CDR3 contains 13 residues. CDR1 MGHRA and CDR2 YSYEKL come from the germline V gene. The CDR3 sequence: CASSWILNEKLFF. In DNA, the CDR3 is TGCGCCAGCAGCTGGATTCTTAATGAAAAACTGTTTTTT.

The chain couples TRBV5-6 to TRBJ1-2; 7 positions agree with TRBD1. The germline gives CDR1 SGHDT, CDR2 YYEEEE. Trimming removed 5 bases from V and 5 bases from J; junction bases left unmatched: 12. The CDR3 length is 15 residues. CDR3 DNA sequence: TGTGCCAGCAGTCTGCTTTCCTCAGGGGGATATGGCTACACCTTC. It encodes CASSLLSSGGYGYTF.

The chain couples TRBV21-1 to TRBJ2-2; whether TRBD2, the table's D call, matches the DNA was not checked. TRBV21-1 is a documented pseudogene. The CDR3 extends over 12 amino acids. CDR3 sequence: CARRASTGELFF. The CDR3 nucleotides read TGTGCCAGGAGAGCGAGCACCGGGGAGCTGTTTTTT.

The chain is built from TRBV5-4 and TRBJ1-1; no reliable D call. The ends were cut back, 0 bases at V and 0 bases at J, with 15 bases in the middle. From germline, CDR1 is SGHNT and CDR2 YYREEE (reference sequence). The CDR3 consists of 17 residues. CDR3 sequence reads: CASSLGPSPLMNTEAFF. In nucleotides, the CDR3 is TGTGCCAGCAGCTTGGGACCCTCCCCCTTAATGAACACTGAAGCTTTCTTT.

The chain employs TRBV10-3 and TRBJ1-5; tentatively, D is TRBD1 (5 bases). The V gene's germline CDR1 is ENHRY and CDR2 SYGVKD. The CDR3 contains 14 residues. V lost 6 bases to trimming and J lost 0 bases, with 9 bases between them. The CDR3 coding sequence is TGTGCCATCAGATCGGGGGATAGCAATCAGCCCCAGCATTTT. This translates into CAIRSGDSNQPQHF.

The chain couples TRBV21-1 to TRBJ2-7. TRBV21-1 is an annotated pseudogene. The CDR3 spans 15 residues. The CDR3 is CASRKRPDCSYEQYF. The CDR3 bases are TGTGCCAGCAGAAAACGGCCTGATTGTTCTTACGAGCAGTACTTC.

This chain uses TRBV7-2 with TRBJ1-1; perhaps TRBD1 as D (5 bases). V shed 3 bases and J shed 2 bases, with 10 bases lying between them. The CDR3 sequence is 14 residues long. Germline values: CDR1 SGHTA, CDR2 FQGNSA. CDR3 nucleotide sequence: TGTGCCAGCAGCTTCTCCCGGGACAACACTGAAGCTTTCTTT. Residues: CASSFSRDNTEAFF.

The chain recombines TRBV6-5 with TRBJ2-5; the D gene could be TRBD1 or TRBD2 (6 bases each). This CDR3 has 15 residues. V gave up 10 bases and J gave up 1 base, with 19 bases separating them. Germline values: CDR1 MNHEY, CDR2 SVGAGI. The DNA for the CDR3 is TGTGCCACCCTTGGCCGGGGGCGCCTCCAAGAGACCCAGTACTTC. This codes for CATLGRGRLQETQYF.

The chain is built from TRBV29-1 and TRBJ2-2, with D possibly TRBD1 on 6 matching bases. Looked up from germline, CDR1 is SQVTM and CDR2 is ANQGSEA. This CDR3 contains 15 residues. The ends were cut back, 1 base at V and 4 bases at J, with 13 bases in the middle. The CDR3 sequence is CSVEGAGAVTGELFF. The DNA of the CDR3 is TGCAGCGTTGAAGGGGCAGGGGCGGTCACCGGGGAGCTGTTTTTT.

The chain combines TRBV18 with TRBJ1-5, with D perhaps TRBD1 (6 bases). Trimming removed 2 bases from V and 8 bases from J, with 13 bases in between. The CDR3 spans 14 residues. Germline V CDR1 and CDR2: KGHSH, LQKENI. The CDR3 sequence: CASSPDGTIEPQHF. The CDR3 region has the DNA TGTGCCAGCTCACCAGATGGGACAATCGAGCCCCAGCATTTT.